The clone carrying this TCR beta chain turned up a few times. One entry per CDR3 protein results from TCRdb running MiXCR on the 5' RACE reads. The repertoire holds 35,000 to 45,000 distinct CDR3 sequences, with 7.3% as singletons. This CDR3 is built from 12 residues. The V and J ends lost 10 bases and 3 bases respectively, with 13 bases between them. Germline V gene lookup returns CDR1 ENHRY and CDR2 SYGVKD. The sample is drawn from a study of T-cell memory formation after mild COVID-19. This receptor was identified in a man younger than 35 who had mild COVID-19 (a few samples of this study predate the infection). Cell type and time point are not known. This sequence joins TRBV10-3 and TRBJ2-7; the D is unclear. Sequencing was done on a sample of PBMCs or a T cell subset sorted from them (not recorded which). The CDR3 spells CATSQTNYEQYF. Here the CDR3 DNA reads TGTGCCACCAGCCAGACAAACTACGAGCAGTACTTC.